The entry that follows covers one T cell receptor beta chain sequence. The sample is drawn from a study of Ad26.COV2.S vaccination and SARS-CoV-2 variants. Trimming cost V 3 bases and J 3 bases, with 6 bases left between them. This CDR3 has 13 amino acids. From germline, CDR1 is SEHNR and CDR2 FQNEAQ (reference sequence). Treatment noted: roughly 20 received Ad26.COV2.S at low or high dose, single or two shots; roughly 5 received placebo; per-sample allocation not given. Samples were taken on day 63 after the first vaccine or placebo injection. The assay was immunoSEQ multiplex PCR, and TCRdb's table has in-frame clones only and misses some. The sample consists of about 350,000 clones, 70% to 90% of them appearing once.

The chain uses TRBV7-9 and TRBJ1-5; D unresolved. The source was peripheral blood, collected in a trial of Ad26.COV2.S vaccine versus placebo. This receptor was obtained from a person aged 18-60 years who received the Ad26.COV2.S COVID-19 vaccine or a placebo. As DNA, the CDR3 is TGTGCCAGCAGCTTGAACATCAATCAGCCCCAGCATTTT. This translates into CASSLNINQPQHF.